This record concerns one T cell receptor beta chain sequence. Its specificity is unknown. This record comes from a study of T cells expressing NK-cell markers. Study context: Researchers got TCR beta repertoires out of sorted CD3+CD56+NKG2C+, CD3+CD56+NKG2C- and CD3+CD56-NKG2C+ T cells.

The CDR3 spans 13 residues. CDR1 is DFQATT and CDR2 is SNEGSKA in the germline V gene (reference sequence). General observations from the study: A handful of donors' CD3+CD56-NKG2C+ cells were dominated by the same clonotypes.

Making the TCR beta cDNA relied on 5'RACE template switching with UMIs. TCRdb processed the 5' RACE reads again and assigns one entry to each CDR3 protein, with no DNA. In total, the table holds roughly 300,000 distinct CDR3 sequences. The sequence derives from a woman aged 18 to 75 in good health. Sequencing was carried out using blood T cells: a sorted CD56 or NKG2C T cell subset, CD4+ or CD8+ T cells, or bulk PBMC T cells (not recorded which). V and J are TRBV20-1 and TRBJ2-3; TCRdb proposes TRBD1, but this gene call is untestable without DNA. This CDR3 reads CSARRAPTDTQYF.